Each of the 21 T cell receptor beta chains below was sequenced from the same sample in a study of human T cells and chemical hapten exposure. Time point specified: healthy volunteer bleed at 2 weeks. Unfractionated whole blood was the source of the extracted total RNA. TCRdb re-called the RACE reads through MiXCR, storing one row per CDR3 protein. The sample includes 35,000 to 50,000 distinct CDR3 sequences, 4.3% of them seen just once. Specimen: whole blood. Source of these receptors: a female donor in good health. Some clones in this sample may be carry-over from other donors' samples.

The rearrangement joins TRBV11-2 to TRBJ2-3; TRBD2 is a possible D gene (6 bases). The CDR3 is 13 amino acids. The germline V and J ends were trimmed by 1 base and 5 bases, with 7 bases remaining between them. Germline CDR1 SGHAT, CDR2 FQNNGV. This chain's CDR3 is CASSLGAGDTQYF. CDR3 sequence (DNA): TGTGCCAGCAGCTTAGGAGCGGGAGATACGCAGTATTTT.

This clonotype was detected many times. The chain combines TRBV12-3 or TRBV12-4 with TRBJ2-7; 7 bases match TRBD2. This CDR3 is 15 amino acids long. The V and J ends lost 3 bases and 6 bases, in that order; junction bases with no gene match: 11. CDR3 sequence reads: CASSLYGEGPFEQYF. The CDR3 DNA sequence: TGTGCCAGCAGTTTGTATGGGGAGGGCCCCTTCGAGCAGTACTTC.

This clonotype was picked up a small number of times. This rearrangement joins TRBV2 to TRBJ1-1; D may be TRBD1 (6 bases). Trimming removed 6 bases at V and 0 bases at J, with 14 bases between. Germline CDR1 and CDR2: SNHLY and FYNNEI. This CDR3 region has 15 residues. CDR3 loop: CASSPGQNMNTEAFF. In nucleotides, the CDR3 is TGTGCCAGCAGCCCGGGACAAAATATGAACACTGAAGCTTTCTTT.

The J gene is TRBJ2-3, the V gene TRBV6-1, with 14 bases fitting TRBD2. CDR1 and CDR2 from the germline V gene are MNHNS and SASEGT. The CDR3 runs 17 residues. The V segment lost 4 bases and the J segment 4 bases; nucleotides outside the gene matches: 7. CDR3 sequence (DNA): TGTGCCAGCAGTGTGGCCCCGACTAGCGGGGGGGCAGATACGCAGTATTTT. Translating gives CASSVAPTSGGADTQYF.

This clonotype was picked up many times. The CDR3 loop reads CASSQDPSGGAEETQYF. The CDR3 nucleotides read TGTGCCAGCAGCCAAGATCCCAGCGGGGGGGCTGAGGAGACCCAGTACTTC. The chain has TRBV3-1 and TRBJ2-5; 10 positions agree with TRBD2. CDR1 is LGHDT and CDR2 is YNNKEL in the germline V gene (reference sequence). This CDR3 comprises 17 residues. The V gene end was trimmed by 0 bases and the J gene end by 5 bases; junction bases not matched to a gene: 9.

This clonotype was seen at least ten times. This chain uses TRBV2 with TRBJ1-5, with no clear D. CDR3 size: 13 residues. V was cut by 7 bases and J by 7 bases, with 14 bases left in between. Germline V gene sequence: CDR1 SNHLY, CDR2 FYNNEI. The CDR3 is CASTPTGLQPQHF. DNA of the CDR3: TGTGCCAGCACCCCGACGGGTTTACAGCCCCAGCATTTT.

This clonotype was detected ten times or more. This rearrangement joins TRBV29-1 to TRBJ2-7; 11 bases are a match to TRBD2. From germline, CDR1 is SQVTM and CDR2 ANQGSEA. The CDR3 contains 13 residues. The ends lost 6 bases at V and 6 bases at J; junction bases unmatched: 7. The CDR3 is CSVVSGGAAEQYF. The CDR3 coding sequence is TGCAGCGTAGTTAGCGGGGGGGCCGCCGAGCAGTACTTC.

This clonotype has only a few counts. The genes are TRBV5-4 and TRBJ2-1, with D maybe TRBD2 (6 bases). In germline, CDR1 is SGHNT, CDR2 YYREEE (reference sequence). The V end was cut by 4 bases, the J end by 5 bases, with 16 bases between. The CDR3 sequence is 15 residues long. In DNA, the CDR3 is TGTGCCAGCAGCCTGGCCGGGACTGCCAACAATGAGCAGTTCTTC. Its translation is CASSLAGTANNEQFF.

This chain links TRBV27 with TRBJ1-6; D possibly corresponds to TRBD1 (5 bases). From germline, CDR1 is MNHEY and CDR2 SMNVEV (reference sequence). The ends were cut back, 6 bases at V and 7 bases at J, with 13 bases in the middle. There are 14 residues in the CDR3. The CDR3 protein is CASRAGLGNSPLHF. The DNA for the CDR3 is TGTGCCAGCAGGGCAGGGTTGGGAAATTCACCCCTCCACTTT.

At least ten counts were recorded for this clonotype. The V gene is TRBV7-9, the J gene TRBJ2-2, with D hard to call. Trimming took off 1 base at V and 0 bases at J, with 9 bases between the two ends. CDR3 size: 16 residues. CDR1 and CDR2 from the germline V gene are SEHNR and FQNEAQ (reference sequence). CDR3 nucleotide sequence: TGTGCCAGCAGCTTAGTCCCCAGCACGAACACCGGGGAGCTGTTTTTT. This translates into CASSLVPSTNTGELFF. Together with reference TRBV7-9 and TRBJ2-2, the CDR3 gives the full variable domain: DTGVSQNPRHKITKRGQNVTFRCDPISEHNRLYWYRQTLGQGPEFLTYFQNEAQLEKSRLLSDRFSAERPKGSFSTLEIQRTEQGDSAMYLCASSLVPSTNTGELFFGEGSRLTVL.

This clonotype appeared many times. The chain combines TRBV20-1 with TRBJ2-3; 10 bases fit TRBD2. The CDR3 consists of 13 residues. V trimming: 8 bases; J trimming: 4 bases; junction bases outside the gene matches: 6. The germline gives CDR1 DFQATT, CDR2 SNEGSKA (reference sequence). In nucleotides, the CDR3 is TGCAGTAGGGGGGGGACTAGCGCAGATACGCAGTATTTT. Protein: CSRGGTSADTQYF.

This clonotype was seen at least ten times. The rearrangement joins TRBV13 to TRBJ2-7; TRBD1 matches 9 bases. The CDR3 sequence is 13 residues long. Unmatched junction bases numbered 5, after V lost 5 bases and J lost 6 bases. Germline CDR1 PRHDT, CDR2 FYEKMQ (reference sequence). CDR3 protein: CASSTGQGFEQYF. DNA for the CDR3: TGTGCCAGCAGCACCGGACAGGGGTTCGAGCAGTACTTC.

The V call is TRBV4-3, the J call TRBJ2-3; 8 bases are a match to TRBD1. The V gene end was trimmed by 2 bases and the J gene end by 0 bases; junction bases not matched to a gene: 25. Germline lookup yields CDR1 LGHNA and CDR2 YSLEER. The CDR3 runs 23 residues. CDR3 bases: TGCGCCAGCAGCCAAACAAAACTCTGGGACAGGCAGCCAACCCCAAGGAGCACAGATACGCAGTATTTT. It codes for CASSQTKLWDRQPTPRSTDTQYF.

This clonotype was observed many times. CDR3 residues: CASSEHFTEQETQYF. The CDR3 bases are TGTGCCAGCAGTGAACACTTCACGGAACAAGAGACCCAGTACTTC. The J gene is TRBJ2-5, the V gene TRBV6-1; no clear D gene. Trimming took off 2 bases at V and 2 bases at J, with 12 bases between the two ends. The CDR3 consists of 15 residues. Germline-derived CDR1 and CDR2 are MNHNS and SASEGT.

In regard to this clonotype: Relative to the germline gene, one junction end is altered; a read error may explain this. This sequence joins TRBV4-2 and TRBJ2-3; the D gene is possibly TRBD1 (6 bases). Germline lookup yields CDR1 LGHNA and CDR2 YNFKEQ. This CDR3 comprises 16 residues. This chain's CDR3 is CASSPTGNFVTVTQYF. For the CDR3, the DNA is TGTGCCAGCAGCCCCACAGGGAATTTCGTTACAGTTACGCAGTATTTT.

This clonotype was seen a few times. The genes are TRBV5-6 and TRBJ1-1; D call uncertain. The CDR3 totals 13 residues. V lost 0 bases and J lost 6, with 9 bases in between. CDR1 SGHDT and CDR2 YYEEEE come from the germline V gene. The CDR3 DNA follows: TGTGCCAGCAGCTTGGCCGTGTGGGCTGAAGCTTTCTTT. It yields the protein CASSLAVWAEAFF. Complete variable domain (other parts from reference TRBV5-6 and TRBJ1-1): DAGVTQSPTHLIKTRGQQVTLRCSPKSGHDTVSWYQQALGQGPQFIFQYYEEEERQRGNFPDRFSGHQFPNYSSELNVNALLLGDSALYLCASSLAVWAEAFFGQGTRLTVV.

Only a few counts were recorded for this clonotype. For the CDR3, the DNA is TGTGCCAGCAGTGCCGACAGGGGAAATAGCAATCAGCCCCAGCATTTT. Encoded protein: CASSADRGNSNQPQHF. V is TRBV6-6 and J is TRBJ1-5; TRBD1 matches 8 bases. CDR3 size: 16 residues. The V segment lost 5 bases and the J segment 0 bases; nucleotides outside the gene matches: 6. Germline CDR1 reads MNHNY; CDR2 reads SVGAGI (reference sequence).

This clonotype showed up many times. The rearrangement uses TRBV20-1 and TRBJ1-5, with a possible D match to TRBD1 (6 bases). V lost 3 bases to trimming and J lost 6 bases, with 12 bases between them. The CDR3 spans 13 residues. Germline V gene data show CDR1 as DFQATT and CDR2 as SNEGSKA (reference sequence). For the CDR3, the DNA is TGCAGTGCTAGGACAGGTGTTGGTCAGCCCCAGCATTTT. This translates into CSARTGVGQPQHF.

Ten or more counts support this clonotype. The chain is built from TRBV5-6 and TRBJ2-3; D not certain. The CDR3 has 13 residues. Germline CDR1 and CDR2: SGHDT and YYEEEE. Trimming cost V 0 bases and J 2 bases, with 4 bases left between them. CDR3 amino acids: CASSLVDTDTQYF. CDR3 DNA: TGTGCCAGCAGCTTGGTTGACACAGATACGCAGTATTTT.

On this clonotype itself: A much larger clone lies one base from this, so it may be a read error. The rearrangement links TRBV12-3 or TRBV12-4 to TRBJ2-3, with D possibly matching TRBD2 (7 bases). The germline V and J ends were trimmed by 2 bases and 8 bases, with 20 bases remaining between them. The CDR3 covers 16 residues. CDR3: CASSLWWEGEGGTQYF. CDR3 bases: TGTGCCAGCAGTTTATGGTGGGAGGGTGAAGGGGGTACGCAGTATTTT.

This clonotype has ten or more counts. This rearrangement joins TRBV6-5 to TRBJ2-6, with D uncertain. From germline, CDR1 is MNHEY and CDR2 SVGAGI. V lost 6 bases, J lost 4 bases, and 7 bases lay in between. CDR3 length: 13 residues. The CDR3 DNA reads TGTGCCAGCAGGCAAGGGGGGGCCAACGTCCTGACTTTC. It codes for CASRQGGANVLTF.